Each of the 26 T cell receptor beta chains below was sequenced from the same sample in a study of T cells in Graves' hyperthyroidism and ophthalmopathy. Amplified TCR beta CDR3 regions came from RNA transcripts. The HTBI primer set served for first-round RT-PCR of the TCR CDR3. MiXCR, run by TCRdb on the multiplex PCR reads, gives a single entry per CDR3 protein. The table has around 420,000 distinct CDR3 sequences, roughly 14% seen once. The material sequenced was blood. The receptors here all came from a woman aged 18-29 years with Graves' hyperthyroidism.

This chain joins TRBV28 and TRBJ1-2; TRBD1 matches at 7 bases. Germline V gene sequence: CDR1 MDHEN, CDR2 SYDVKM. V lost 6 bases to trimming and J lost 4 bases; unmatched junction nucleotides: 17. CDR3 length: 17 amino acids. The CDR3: CASRSYGKQGQSYGYTF. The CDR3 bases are TGTGCCAGCAGGTCCTACGGCAAACAGGGGCAGAGCTATGGCTACACCTTC.

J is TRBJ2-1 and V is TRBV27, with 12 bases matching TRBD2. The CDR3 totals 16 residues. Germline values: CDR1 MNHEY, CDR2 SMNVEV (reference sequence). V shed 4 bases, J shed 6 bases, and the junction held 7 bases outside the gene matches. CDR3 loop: CASSWTSGVFPNEQFF. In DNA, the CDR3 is TGTGCCAGCAGTTGGACTAGCGGGGTCTTTCCCAATGAGCAGTTCTTC.

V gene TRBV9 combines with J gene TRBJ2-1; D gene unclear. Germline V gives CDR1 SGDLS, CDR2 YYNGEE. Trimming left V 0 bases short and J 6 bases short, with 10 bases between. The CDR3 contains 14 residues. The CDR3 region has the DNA TGTGCCAGCAGCGTAGTTTCAACGGGCAATGAGCAGTTCTTC. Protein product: CASSVVSTGNEQFF.

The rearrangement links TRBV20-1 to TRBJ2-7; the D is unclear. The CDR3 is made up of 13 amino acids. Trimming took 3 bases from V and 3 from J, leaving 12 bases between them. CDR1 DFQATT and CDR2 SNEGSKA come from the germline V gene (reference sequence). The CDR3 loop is CSASGGVGYEQYF. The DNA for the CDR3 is TGCAGTGCTAGTGGTGGGGTAGGCTACGAGCAGTACTTC.

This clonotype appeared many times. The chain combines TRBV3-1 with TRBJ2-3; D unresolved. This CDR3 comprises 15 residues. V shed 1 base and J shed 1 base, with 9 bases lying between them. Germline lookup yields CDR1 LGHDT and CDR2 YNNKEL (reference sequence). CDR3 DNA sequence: TGTGCCAGCAGCCAAGTAAGTGGAGGCACAGATACGCAGTATTTT. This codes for CASSQVSGGTDTQYF.

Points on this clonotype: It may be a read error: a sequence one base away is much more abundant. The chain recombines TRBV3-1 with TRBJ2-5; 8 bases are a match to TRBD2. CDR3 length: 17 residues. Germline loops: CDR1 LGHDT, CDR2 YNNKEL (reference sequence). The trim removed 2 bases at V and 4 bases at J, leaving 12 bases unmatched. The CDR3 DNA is TGTGCCAGCAGCCAACTAGCGGGCGTAGTTAGTCGAGAGACCCAGTACTTC. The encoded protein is CASSQLAGVVSRETQYF.

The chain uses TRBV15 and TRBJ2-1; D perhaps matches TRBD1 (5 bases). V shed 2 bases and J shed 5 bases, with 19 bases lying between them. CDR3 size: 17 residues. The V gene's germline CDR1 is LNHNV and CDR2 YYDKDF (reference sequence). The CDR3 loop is CATSRSRTGRVHNEQFF. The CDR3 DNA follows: TGTGCCACCAGCAGAAGCCGCACAGGAAGGGTCCACAATGAGCAGTTCTTC. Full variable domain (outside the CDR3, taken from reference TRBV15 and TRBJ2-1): DAMVIQNPRYQVTQFGKPVTLSCSQTLNHNVMYWYQQKSSQAPKLLFHYYDKDFNNEADTPDNFQSRRPNTSFCFLDIRSPGLGDTAMYLCATSRSRTGRVHNEQFFGPGTRLTVL.

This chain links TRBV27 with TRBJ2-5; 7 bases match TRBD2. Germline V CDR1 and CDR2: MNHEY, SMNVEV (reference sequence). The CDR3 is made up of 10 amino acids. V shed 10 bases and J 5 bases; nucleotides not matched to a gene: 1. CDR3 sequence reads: CAIGRETQYF. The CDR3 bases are TGTGCCATCGGGAGGGAGACCCAGTACTTC.

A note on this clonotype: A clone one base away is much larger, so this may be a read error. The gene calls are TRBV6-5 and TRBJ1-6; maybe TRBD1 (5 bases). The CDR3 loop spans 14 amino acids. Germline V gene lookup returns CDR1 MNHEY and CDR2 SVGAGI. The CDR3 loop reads CGSSLGGKGSPLHF. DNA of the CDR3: TGTGGCAGCAGTTTGGGGGGTAAAGGTTCACCCCTCCACTTT.

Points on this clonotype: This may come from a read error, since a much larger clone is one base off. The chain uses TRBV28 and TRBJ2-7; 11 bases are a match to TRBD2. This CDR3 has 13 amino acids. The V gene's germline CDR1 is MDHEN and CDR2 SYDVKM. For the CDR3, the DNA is TGTGCCAGCAGCCCGGGACTAGCGGATGAGCGGTACTTC. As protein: CASSPGLADERYF.

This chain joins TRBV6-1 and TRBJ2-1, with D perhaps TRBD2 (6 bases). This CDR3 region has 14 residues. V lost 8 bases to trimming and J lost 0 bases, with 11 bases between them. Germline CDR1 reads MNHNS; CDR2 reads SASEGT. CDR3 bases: TGTGCCAGCGGGGACTCTAGCTCCTACAATGAGCAGTTCTTC. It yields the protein CASGDSSSYNEQFF.

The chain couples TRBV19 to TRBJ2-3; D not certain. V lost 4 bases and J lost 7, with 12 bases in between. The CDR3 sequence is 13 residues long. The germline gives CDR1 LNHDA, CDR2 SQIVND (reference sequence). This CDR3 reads CASSTGAKNTQYF. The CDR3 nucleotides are TGTGCCAGTAGTACCGGAGCGAAAAATACGCAGTATTTT.

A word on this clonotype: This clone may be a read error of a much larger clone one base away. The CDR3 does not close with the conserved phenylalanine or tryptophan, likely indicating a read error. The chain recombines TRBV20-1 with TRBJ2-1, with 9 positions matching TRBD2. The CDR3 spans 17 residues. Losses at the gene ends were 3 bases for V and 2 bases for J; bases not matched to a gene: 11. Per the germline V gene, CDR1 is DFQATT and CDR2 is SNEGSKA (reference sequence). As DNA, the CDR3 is TGCAGTGCTAGGTTCCTAGCGGGACCTAAAACCTACAATGAGCAGTTCTGC. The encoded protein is CSARFLAGPKTYNEQFC.

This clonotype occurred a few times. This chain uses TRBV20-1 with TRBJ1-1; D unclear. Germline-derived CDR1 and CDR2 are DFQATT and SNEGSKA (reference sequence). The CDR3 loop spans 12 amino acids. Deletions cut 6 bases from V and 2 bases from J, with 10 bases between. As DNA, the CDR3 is TGCAGTGCCCAACCCATAAACACTGAAGCTTTCTTT. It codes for CSAQPINTEAFF.

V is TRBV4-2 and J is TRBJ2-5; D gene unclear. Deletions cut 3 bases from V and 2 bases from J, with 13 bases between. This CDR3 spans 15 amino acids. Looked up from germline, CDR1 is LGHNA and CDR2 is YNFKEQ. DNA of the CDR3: TGTGCCAGCAGCCACGGACCCGCCCAGCAAGAGACCCAGTACTTC. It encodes CASSHGPAQQETQYF.

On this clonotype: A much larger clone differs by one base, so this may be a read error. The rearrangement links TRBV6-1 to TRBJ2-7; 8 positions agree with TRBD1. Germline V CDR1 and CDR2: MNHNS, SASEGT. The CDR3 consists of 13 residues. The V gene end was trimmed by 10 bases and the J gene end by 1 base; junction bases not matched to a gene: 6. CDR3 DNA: TGTGCCACACGGGACAGGAGTTCCTACGAGCAGTACTTC. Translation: CATRDRSSYEQYF.

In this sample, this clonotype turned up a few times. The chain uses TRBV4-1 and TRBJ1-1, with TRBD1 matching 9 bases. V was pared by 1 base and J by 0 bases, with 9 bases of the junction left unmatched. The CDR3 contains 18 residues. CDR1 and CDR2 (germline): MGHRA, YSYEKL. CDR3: CASSQGGGQGFMNTEAFF. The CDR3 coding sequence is TGCGCCAGCAGCCAAGGAGGGGGACAGGGTTTCATGAACACTGAAGCTTTCTTT.

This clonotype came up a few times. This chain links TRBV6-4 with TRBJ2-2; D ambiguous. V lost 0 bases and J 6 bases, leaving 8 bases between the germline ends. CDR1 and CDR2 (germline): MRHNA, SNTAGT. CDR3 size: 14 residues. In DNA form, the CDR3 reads TGTGCCAGCAGTGACTCTGCTCTTTCCGGGGAGCTGTTTTTT. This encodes CASSDSALSGELFF.

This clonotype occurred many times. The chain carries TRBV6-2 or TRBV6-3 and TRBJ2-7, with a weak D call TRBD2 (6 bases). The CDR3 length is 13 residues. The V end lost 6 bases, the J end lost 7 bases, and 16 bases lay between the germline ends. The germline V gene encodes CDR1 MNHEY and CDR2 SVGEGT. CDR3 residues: CASRIGTPGEQYF. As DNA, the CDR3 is TGTGCCAGCAGGATCGGGACTCCGGGTGAGCAGTACTTC.

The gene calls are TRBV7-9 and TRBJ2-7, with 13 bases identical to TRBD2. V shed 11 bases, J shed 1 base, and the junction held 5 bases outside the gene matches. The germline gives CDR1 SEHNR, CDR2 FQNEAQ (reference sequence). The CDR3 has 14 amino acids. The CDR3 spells CAGGTSGISYEQYF. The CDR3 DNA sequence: TGTGCCGGCGGGACTAGCGGGATATCCTACGAGCAGTACTTC. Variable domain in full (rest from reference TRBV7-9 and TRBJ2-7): DTGVSQNPRHKITKRGQNVTFRCDPISEHNRLYWYRQTLGQGPEFLTYFQNEAQLEKSRLLSDRFSAERPKGSFSTLEIQRTEQGDSAMYLCAGGTSGISYEQYFGPGTRLTVT.

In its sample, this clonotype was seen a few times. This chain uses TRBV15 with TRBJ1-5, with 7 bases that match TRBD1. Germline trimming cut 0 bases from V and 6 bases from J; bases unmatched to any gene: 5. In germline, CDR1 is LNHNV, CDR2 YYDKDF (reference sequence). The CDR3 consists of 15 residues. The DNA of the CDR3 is TGTGCCACCAGCAGAGATACAGGGGTTGTTCAGCCCCAGCATTTT. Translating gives CATSRDTGVVQPQHF.

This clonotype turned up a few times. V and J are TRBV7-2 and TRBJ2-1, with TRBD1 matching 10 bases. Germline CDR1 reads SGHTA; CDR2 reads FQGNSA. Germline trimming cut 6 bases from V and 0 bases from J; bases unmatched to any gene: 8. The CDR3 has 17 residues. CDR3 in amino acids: CASRDRTGGASYNEQFF. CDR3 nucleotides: TGTGCCAGCAGGGATCGGACAGGGGGGGCCTCCTACAATGAGCAGTTCTTC. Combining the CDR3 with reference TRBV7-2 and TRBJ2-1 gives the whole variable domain GAGVSQSPSNKVTEKGKDVELRCDPISGHTALYWYRQSLGQGLEFLIYFQGNSAPDKSGLPSDRFSAERTGGSVSTLTIQRTQQEDSAVYLCASRDRTGGASYNEQFFGPGTRLTVL.

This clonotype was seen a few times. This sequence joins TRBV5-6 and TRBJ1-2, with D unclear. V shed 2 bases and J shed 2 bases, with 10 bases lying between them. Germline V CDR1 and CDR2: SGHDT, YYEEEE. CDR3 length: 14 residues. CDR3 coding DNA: TGTGCCAGCAGCTTTTTCGCAGTGAACTATGGCTACACCTTC. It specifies CASSFFAVNYGYTF.

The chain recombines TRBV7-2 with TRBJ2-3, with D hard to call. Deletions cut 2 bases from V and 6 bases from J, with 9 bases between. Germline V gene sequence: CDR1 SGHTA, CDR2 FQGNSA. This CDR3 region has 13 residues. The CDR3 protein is CASSLPSSDTQYF. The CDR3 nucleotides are TGTGCCAGCAGCTTACCATCTTCGGATACGCAGTATTTT.

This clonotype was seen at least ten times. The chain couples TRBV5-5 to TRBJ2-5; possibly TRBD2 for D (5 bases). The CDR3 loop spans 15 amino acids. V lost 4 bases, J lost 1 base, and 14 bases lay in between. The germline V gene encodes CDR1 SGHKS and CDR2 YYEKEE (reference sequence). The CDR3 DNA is TGTGCCAGCAGCGTACCATCGGGGATCCAAGAGACCCAGTACTTC. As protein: CASSVPSGIQETQYF.

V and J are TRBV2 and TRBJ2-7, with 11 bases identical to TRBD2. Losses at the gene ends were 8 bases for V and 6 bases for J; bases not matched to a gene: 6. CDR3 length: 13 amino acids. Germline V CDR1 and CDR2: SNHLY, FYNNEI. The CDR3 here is CASRTGLAAEQYF. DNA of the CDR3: TGTGCCAGCCGAACGGGACTAGCGGCCGAGCAGTACTTC.